Listed below are T cell receptor beta chains from one sample, sequenced in a study of cytomegalovirus exposure and HLA in healthy donors. Libraries were prepared by immunoSEQ multiplex PCR; TCRdb keeps only in-frame clonotypes and omits some of them. This table holds around 170,000 clones, roughly 77% found once. The specimen was PBMCs. The receptors were gathered from a woman in her 30s in good health and CMV-seronegative. CDR3s include the opening cysteine and the closing phenylalanine or tryptophan. Fields, in order: J gene, V gene, D gene, clone size, CDR3 DNA, CDR3 protein. D genes are given only for firm matches. Part of the rows lack a size; the others show once, few, many or a class for expanded clones.

TRBJ1-2,TRBV4-1,.,once,TGCGCCAGCAGCCAAGATGATAGAGGATACTATGGCTACACCTTC,CASSQDDRGYYGYTF
TRBJ2-4,TRBV6-6,.,few,TGTGCCAGCAGTTACTCGAACGCGGGCAGACAGTACTTC,CASSYSNAGRQYF
TRBJ2-2,TRBV10-3,.,.,TGTGCCATCAGTGAGGTCAAGAACACCGGGGAGCTGTTTTTT,CAISEVKNTGELFF
TRBJ2-3,TRBV7-2,.,.,TGTGCCAGCCTGTTGGCGGGGAGCACAGATACGCAGTATTTT,CASLLAGSTDTQYF
TRBJ1-1,TRBV5-4,TRBD1,once,TGTGCCAGCAGCTTGGATACAGGGGTTGAGGATGAAGCTTTCTTT,CASSLDTGVEDEAFF
TRBJ2-3,TRBV7-3,TRBD2,.,TGTGCCAGCAGCGTGCTAGCGGGGCAAGATACGCAGTATTTT,CASSVLAGQDTQYF
TRBJ2-7,TRBV9,.,once,TGTGCCAGCAGCGTAGATCCAGGTGGGGGCGGGTTCACTCAGAACGAGCAGTACTTC,CASSVDPGGGGFTQNEQYF
TRBJ2-7,TRBV11-2,TRBD2,.,TGTGCCAGCAGCTCGGGACTAGCGTCGTCTCGCTACGAGCAGTACTTC,CASSSGLASSRYEQYF
TRBJ1-4,TRBV5-6,.,.,TGTGCCAGCAGATCCGGGACATGGGAAGGAAAACTGTTTTTT,CASRSGTWEGKLFF
TRBJ2-2,TRBV5-6,.,.,TGTGCCAGCAGCGTTCACGGCGGGGAGCTGTTTTTT,CASSVHGGELFF
TRBJ1-4,TRBV6-1,.,.,TGTGCCAGCAGAAGACTATTTGCAACTAATGAAAAACTGTTTTTT,CASRRLFATNEKLFF
TRBJ2-5,TRBV7-9,.,.,TGTGCCAGCTCGTCGGTTACGGGGTGGGTGGAGACCCAGTACTTC,CASSSVTGWVETQYF
TRBJ2-7,TRBV19,.,.,TGTGCCAGTAGTAGGAGGGAAAGCGAGCAGTACTTC,CASSRRESEQYF
TRBJ2-2,TRBV5-4,TRBD2,.,TGTGCCAGCAGCTCCCCGGGACTAGCGGGGATTAACACCGGGGAGCTGTTTTTT,CASSSPGLAGINTGELFF
TRBJ2-7,TRBV5-4,TRBD1,.,TGTGCCAGCAGCGTCCGGGACAGGGGGCTACACGAGCAGTACTTC,CASSVRDRGLHEQYF
TRBJ1-1,TRBV5-1,TRBD1,.,TGCGCCAGCAGCTTAAGGCAGGGGGCCACTGAAGCTTTCTTT,CASSLRQGATEAFF
TRBJ1-3,TRBV10-3,.,.,TGTGCCATCAGCCGACAAGTCTCTGGAAACACCATATATTTT,CAISRQVSGNTIYF
TRBJ2-5,TRBV10-1,.,once,TGCGCCAGCAGTGAAGGTCTAGCGACGGAGACCCAGTACTTC,CASSEGLATETQYF
TRBJ2-3,TRBV29-1,.,.,TGCAGCGTTGGACGAGCGGCGAGCACAGATACGCAGTATTTT,CSVGRAASTDTQYF
TRBJ2-5,TRBV4-3,.,.,TGCGCCAGCAGCCCCTCCTGGCTAGCCGCGACCCAGTACTTC,CASSPSWLAATQYF
TRBJ1-6,TRBV4-3,.,.,TGCGCCAGCAGCCAAGGCAGTTTGGGACTTGGGGGTTCACCCCTCCACTTT,CASSQGSLGLGGSPLHF
TRBJ1-4,TRBV5-1,.,.,TGCGCCAGCATGTTGACGGGGAGTGAAAAACTGTTTTTT,CASMLTGSEKLFF
TRBJ1-1,TRBV7-8,.,.,TGTGCCAGCAGCCCGGCGGGAGGGGAGAACACTGAAGCTTTCTTT,CASSPAGGENTEAFF
TRBJ1-1,TRBV11-2,TRBD1,.,TGTGCCAGCAGCTTAGGATACTTTGGGACAGGGGACACTGAAGCTTTCTTT,CASSLGYFGTGDTEAFF
TRBJ2-1,TRBV9,TRBD2,.,TGTGCCAGCAGCGAGTCGGGGGGGCCACTAAACTACAATGAGCAGTTCTTC,CASSESGGPLNYNEQFF
TRBJ2-5,TRBV2,TRBD2,.,TGTGCCAGCAGGAAAAGGACTAGCGTCCAAGAGACCCAGTACTTC,CASRKRTSVQETQYF
TRBJ2-1,TRBV7-2,.,few,TGTGCCAGCAGCTTAAAACTCAATGAGCAGTTCTTC,CASSLKLNEQFF
TRBJ2-7,TRBV5-1,TRBD1,.,TGCGCCAGCAGCTTGGGACAGGGGGCCACCTACGAGCAGTACTTC,CASSLGQGATYEQYF
TRBJ2-2,TRBV7-3,.,.,TGTGCCAGCAGCTTTCTCGCGGGGCACACCGGGGAGCTGTTTTTT,CASSFLAGHTGELFF
TRBJ1-4,TRBV6-6,.,.,TGTGCCAGCATCCGGGGGAATGAAAAACTGTTTTTT,CASIRGNEKLFF
TRBJ1-6,TRBV5-4,TRBD1,.,TGTGCCAGCAGCTTGATACGCGGAGGGGGCGCGTATTCACCCCTCCACTTT,CASSLIRGGGAYSPLHF
TRBJ2-2,TRBV6-5,TRBD2,.,TGTGCCAGCAGACGACTAGCAGGGAACACCGGGGAGCTGTTTTTT,CASRRLAGNTGELFF
TRBJ2-3,TRBV7-6,TRBD2,.,TGTGCCAGCAGCTTGGGGGTCGCGGGGGGGATTCCCCCAGATACGCAGTATTTT,CASSLGVAGGIPPDTQYF
TRBJ2-7,TRBV19,TRBD2,.,TGTGCCAGCCGGGAGGGGGGCCGCGGCGAGCAGTACTTC,CASREGGRGEQYF
TRBJ1-2,TRBV6-1,.,.,TGTGCCAGCAGTGAAAGTGGTGTGCGATATGGCTACACCTTC,CASSESGVRYGYTF
TRBJ2-1,TRBV7-3,TRBD2,few,TGTGCCAGCAGCTCCGGACTAGCGGGGGTCAATGAGCAGTTCTTC,CASSSGLAGVNEQFF
TRBJ2-7,TRBV27,TRBD1,.,TGTGCCAGCAGTTACGGACAGGTTTACGAGCAGTACTTC,CASSYGQVYEQYF
TRBJ1-1,TRBV30,.,.,TGTGCCTGGAGGGACAGACCGAACACTGAAGCTTTCTTT,CAWRDRPNTEAFF
TRBJ2-2,TRBV6-4,TRBD2,.,TGTGCCAGCAACCGAGCGGGACTAGCGGGGGGCCGAGACACCGGGGAGCTGTTTTTT,CASNRAGLAGGRDTGELFF
TRBJ2-5,TRBV11-2,.,.,TGTGCCAGCAGCTGGGGGGGGGCACAAGAGACCCAGTACTTC,CASSWGGAQETQYF